Each of the 19 T cell receptor beta chains below was sequenced from the same sample in a study of blood T cell repertoires in COVID-19. TCRdb keeps only in-frame clones here, not all; method: immunoSEQ multiplex PCR. Found here are roughly 570,000 clones, roughly 91% of them singletons; the top ten hold about 8%. The specimen sequenced was peripheral blood. The source is a woman aged 45-65 years with COVID-19, enrolled during active disease.

This clone was seen a few times. J is TRBJ1-5 and V is TRBV7-9, with 9 bases matching TRBD1. The V gene's germline CDR1 is SEHNR and CDR2 FQNEAQ (reference sequence). The CDR3 extends over 15 amino acids. J gave up 3 bases and V 5 bases, and 5 bases lay outside the gene matches. CDR3 bases: TGTGCCAGCAGCGGGCGGACAGGGGACAATCAGCCCCAGCATTTT. Its protein product is CASSGRTGDNQPQHF.

This chain links TRBV6-2 or TRBV6-3 with TRBJ2-7, with 11 bases that match TRBD2. CDR1 MNHEY and CDR2 SVGEGT come from the germline V gene. CDR3 size: 14 residues. The V and J ends lost 6 bases and 5 bases, in that order; junction bases with no gene match: 6. CDR3 in amino acids: CASRPSGGSHEQYF. Here the CDR3 DNA reads TGTGCCAGCAGGCCTAGCGGGGGGTCTCACGAGCAGTACTTC.

This rearrangement joins TRBV7-8 to TRBJ1-2; D is unresolved. The germline V gene encodes CDR1 SGHVS and CDR2 FQNEAQ. Trimming pared 4 bases from V and 2 bases from J, leaving 17 bases between. The CDR3 extends over 16 amino acids. The CDR3 loop is CASSSAYPGRNYGYTF. As DNA, the CDR3 is TGTGCCAGCAGCTCTGCTTACCCTGGTAGAAACTATGGCTACACCTTC.

This clone was detected once. This chain connects TRBV29-1 to TRBJ1-5; a possible D gene is TRBD1 (5 bases). Germline CDR1 SQVTM, CDR2 ANQGSEA. The CDR3 covers 11 residues. The germline V and J ends were trimmed by 6 bases and 4 bases, with 7 bases remaining between them. The CDR3 region is CSVGGNQPQHF. In DNA form, the CDR3 reads TGCAGCGTCGGGGGGAATCAGCCCCAGCATTTT.

This chain joins TRBV7-2 and TRBJ1-4; no firm D call. CDR1 and CDR2 from the germline V gene are SGHTA and FQGNSA. Deletions cut 4 bases from V and 8 bases from J, with 11 bases between. This CDR3 is 13 amino acids long. The CDR3 loop reads CASSSPGSEKLFF. DNA of the CDR3: TGTGCCAGCAGCTCCCCGGGGAGCGAAAAACTGTTTTTT.

Here the CDR3 DNA reads TGTGCCAGTCAAATACTAGCGGGGGACACAGATACGCAGTATTTT. Translated, it gives CASQILAGDTDTQYF. This chain connects TRBV6-5 to TRBJ2-3; 11 bases align to TRBD2. J gave up 2 bases and V 9 bases, and 7 bases lay outside the gene matches. Germline loops: CDR1 MNHEY, CDR2 SVGAGI. The CDR3 length is 15 residues.

This clone was counted a single time. The chain has TRBV2 and TRBJ1-5; the D is unclear. CDR1 is SNHLY, CDR2 FYNNEI, per germline. The CDR3 covers 14 residues. Trimming stripped 4 bases from V and 4 bases from J, with 11 bases between. The CDR3 region is CASSGGPYNQPQHF. The CDR3, as DNA: TGTGCCAGCAGTGGCGGCCCCTATAATCAGCCCCAGCATTTT. The full variable domain, in which reference TRBV2 and TRBJ1-5 provide the parts outside the CDR3, is EPEVTQTPSHQVTQMGQEVILRCVPISNHLYFYWYRQILGQKVEFLVSFYNNEISEKSEIFDDQFSVERPDGSNFTLKIRSTKLEDSAMYFCASSGGPYNQPQHFGDGTRLSIL.

The V call is TRBV7-9, the J call TRBJ2-5; a weak D match, TRBD2 (6 bases). Germline assignment: CDR1 SEHNR and CDR2 FQNEAQ (reference sequence). V was clipped by 5 bases and J by 2 bases, with 15 bases between them. CDR3 length: 15 amino acids. In nucleotides, the CDR3 is TGTGCCAGCAGCCCATTGGGCGGGGTTCAAGAGACCCAGTACTTC. It codes for CASSPLGGVQETQYF.

About this clone: The junction and the germline gene differ at one end; a read error may be behind it. This rearrangement joins TRBV15 to TRBJ1-1, with unresolved D. This CDR3 comprises 14 residues. Germline values: CDR1 LNHNV, CDR2 YYDKDF (reference sequence). The CDR3 region has the DNA TGTGCCACCAGCAGAGCAAGAGAGAACGCTGAAGCTTTCTTT. It yields the protein CATSRARENAEAFF.

This chain joins TRBV6-5 and TRBJ2-1, with 13 bases fitting TRBD2. The germline gives CDR1 MNHEY, CDR2 SVGAGI. The CDR3 is 15 amino acids. The V and J ends lost 5 bases and 5 bases, in that order; junction bases with no gene match: 3. This chain's CDR3 is CASSTSGGVHNEQFF. The CDR3 region has the DNA TGTGCCAGCAGTACTAGCGGGGGGGTACACAATGAGCAGTTCTTC.

J is TRBJ1-1 and V is TRBV6-5, with 8 nucleotides matching TRBD1. The CDR3 length is 11 residues. The junction had 7 bases not matched to a gene; V was cut back by 8 bases and J by 11 bases. CDR1 is MNHEY and CDR2 is SVGAGI in the germline V gene. CDR3 DNA sequence: TGTGCCAGCGGACAGGGAGGTCGGGCTTTCTTT. Encoded protein: CASGQGGRAFF.

This clone was recorded only once. This rearrangement joins TRBV21-1 to TRBJ2-2; the table calls TRBD2, which could not be checked here. TRBV21-1 constitutes a pseudogene. The CDR3 runs to 17 residues. The CDR3 DNA sequence: TGTGCCAGCAGCGAACTGCCCGGGGGGCGGAACACCGGGGAGCTGTTTTTT. This gives the protein CASSELPGGRNTGELFF.

J is TRBJ2-1 and V is TRBV24-1; D is uncertain. The CDR3 length is 16 residues. The V end was cut by 3 bases, the J end by 5 bases, with 16 bases between. Germline V CDR1 and CDR2: KGHDR, SFDVKD. CDR3 coding DNA: TGTGCCACCAGTGATCCCGGCGATGACCGGGACAATGAGCAGTTCTTC. Its protein is CATSDPGDDRDNEQFF.

V is TRBV27 and J is TRBJ2-1; 7 nucleotides match TRBD1. CDR1 is MNHEY and CDR2 is SMNVEV in the germline V gene (reference sequence). There are 15 residues in the CDR3. V dropped 5 bases and J dropped 9; count of bases not matched to a gene: 13. The CDR3, as DNA: TGTGCCAGCAGTCCTCGTCTTGACAGGGCAAGTGAGCAGTTCTTC. Protein: CASSPRLDRASEQFF.

Only one count was recorded for this clone. The V and J genes are TRBV5-1 and TRBJ2-7; tentatively, D is TRBD1 (6 bases). The V gene lost 4 bases and the J gene lost 2 bases, with 13 bases spanning the gap. The germline CDR1 and CDR2 sequences are SGHRS and YFSETQ. The CDR3 spans 14 residues. CDR3 region: CASSSRGPPYEQYF. In nucleotides, the CDR3 is TGCGCCAGCAGCAGCAGGGGTCCCCCCTACGAGCAGTACTTC.

This clone appeared a single time. This chain joins TRBV7-3 and TRBJ1-1, with TRBD1 identical over 8 bases. The germline V gene has CDR1 SGHTA and CDR2 FQGTGA. There are 13 residues in the CDR3. V trimming: 4 bases; J trimming: 5 bases; junction bases outside the gene matches: 3. CDR3 loop: CASSSRTGTEAFF. CDR3 sequence (DNA): TGTGCCAGCAGCTCACGGACAGGGACTGAAGCTTTCTTT.

The chain couples TRBV5-6 to TRBJ1-1; D gene ambiguous. Germline assignment: CDR1 SGHDT and CDR2 YYEEEE. The length of the CDR3 is 12 residues. The V end lost 1 base, the J end lost 5 bases, and 6 bases lay between the germline ends. For the CDR3, the DNA is TGTGCCAGCAGCTTGTTCGGGACTGAAGCTTTCTTT. Translated: CASSLFGTEAFF.

The chain combines TRBV7-9 with TRBJ1-2, with 7 bases identical to TRBD1. CDR3 size: 14 residues. The germline V gene has CDR1 SEHNR and CDR2 FQNEAQ (reference sequence). V was pared by 5 bases and J by 4 bases, with 7 bases of the junction left unmatched. Here the CDR3 DNA reads TGTGCCAGCAGCCCCCGGGACAGTGGCTATGGCTACACCTTC. Amino acids: CASSPRDSGYGYTF. Supplemented by reference TRBV7-9 and TRBJ1-2, the full variable domain reads DTGVSQNPRHKITKRGQNVTFRCDPISEHNRLYWYRQTLGQGPEFLTYFQNEAQLEKSRLLSDRFSAERPKGSFSTLEIQRTEQGDSAMYLCASSPRDSGYGYTFGSGTRLTVV.

This clone was counted once. This sequence joins TRBV5-4 and TRBJ2-3, with TRBD1 matching over 9 bases. Looked up from germline, CDR1 is SGHNT and CDR2 is YYREEE (reference sequence). This CDR3 comprises 17 residues. V shed 3 bases and J 4 bases; nucleotides not matched to a gene: 12. The CDR3 region has the DNA TGTGCCAGCAGCTGGGGCCCGGGACAGGGTGGATCAGATACGCAGTATTTT. Translation: CASSWGPGQGGSDTQYF.